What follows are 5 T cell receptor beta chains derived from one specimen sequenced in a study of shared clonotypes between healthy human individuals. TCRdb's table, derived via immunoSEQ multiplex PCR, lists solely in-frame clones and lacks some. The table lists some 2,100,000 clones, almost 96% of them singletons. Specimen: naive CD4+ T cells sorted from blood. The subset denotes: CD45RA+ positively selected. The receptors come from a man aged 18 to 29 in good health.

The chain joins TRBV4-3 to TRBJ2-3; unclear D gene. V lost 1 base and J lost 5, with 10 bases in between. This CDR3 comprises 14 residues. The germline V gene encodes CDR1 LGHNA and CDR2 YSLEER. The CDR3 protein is CASSQGNDKDTQYF. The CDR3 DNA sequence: TGCGCCAGCAGCCAAGGAAACGACAAAGATACGCAGTATTTT.

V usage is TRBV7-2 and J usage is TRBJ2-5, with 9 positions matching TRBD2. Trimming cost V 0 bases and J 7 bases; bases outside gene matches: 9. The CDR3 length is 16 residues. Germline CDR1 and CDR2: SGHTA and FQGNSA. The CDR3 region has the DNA TGTGCCAGCAGCTTAGCTAGCGGGGGATTCGACAGGACCCAGTACTTC. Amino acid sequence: CASSLASGGFDRTQYF.

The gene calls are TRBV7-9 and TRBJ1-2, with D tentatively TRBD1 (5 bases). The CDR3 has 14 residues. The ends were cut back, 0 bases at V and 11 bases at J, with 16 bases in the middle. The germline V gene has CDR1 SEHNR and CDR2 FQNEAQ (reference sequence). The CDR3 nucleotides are TGTGCCAGCAGCTTAGCCCCAGGGACTAGCTCTTACACCTTC. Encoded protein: CASSLAPGTSSYTF.

The CDR3 DNA follows: TGTGCCAGTAGACAACTTGACAGCTACAATCAGCCCCAGCATTTT. It encodes CASRQLDSYNQPQHF. V and J are TRBV19 and TRBJ1-5; D perhaps matches TRBD1 (5 bases). The CDR3 sequence is 15 residues long. V was cut by 6 bases and J by 3 bases, with 15 bases left in between. CDR1 is LNHDA and CDR2 is SQIVND in the germline V gene (reference sequence).

Here the CDR3 reads CAGLFVNTEKLFF. CDR3 coding DNA: TGTGCCGGCCTATTTGTTAATACCGAAAAACTGTTTTTT. V gene TRBV30 combines with J gene TRBJ1-4; D uncertain. Deletions cut 8 bases from V and 8 bases from J, with 18 bases between. The V gene's germline CDR1 is GTSNPN and CDR2 SVGIG (reference sequence). The CDR3 loop spans 13 amino acids.